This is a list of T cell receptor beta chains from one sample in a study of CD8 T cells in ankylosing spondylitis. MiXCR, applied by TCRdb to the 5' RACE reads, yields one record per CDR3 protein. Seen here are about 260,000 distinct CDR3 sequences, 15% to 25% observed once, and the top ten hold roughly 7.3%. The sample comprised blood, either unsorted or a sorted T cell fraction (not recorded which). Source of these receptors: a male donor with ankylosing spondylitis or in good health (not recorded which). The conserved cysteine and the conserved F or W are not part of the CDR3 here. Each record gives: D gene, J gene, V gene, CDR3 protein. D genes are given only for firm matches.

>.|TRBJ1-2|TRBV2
ASREWSHYGYT
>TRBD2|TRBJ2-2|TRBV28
ASRTTSTGTGELF
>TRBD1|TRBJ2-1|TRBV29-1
SVGRQGLRGYNEQF
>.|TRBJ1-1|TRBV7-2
ASTLGGSASEAF
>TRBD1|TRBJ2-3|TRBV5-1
ASSPNADRGRTDTQY
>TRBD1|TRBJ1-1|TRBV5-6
ASSSGTGAWTEAF
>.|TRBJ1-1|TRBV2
ASSDLIVNTEAF
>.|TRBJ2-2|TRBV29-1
SVPLAGVNTGELF
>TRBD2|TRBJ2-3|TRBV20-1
SARVAGGTDTQY
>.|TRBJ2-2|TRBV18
ASSVDRTTGELF
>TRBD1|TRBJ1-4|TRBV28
ASSLYIGQGNEKLF
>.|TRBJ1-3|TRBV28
ASSPGDRGNTIY
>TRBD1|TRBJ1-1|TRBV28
ASSHDRAQKNTEAF
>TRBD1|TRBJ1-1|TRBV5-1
ASSLMGQGNTEAF
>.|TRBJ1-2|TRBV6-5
ASSYSGGYGYT
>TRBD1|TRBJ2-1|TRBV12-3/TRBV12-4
ASSILRDRGHYNEQF
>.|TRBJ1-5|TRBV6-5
ASSYGHGRHSNQPQH
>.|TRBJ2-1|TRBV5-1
ASSLATGHYNEQF
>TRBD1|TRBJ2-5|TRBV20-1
SAIGQGGSIETQY
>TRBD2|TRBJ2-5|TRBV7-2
ASSLASGRVETQY
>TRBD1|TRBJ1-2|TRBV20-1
RPGQGGGYT
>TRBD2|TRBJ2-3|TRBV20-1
SAWGLAGVMDTQY
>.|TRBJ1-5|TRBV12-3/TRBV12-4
ASRTGQQPQH
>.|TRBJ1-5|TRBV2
ASSEGIGRDDQPQH
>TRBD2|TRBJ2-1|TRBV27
ASGPGTSYNEQF
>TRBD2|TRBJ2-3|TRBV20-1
SASWTSGTDTQY
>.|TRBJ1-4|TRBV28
ASSFEALEKLF
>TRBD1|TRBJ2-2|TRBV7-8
ASSLGQGLELF
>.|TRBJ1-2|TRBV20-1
SLLVLHGYT
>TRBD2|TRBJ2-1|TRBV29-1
SALAGVRYNEQF
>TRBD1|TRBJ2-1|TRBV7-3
ASSLILDRLPYNEQF
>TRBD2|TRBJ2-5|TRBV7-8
ASSPSGTSNGETQY
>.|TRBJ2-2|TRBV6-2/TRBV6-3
ASNPYTGELF
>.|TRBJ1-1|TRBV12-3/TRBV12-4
ASSHGQKNTEAF
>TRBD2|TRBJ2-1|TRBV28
ASSSYISGRDYNEQF
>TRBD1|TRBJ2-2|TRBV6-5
ASSYSRQGATGELF
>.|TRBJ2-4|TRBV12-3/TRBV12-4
ASSWNQNIQY
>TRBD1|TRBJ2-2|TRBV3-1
ASSPTTGKGELF
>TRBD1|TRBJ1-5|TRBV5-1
ASSYGTGGLNQPQH
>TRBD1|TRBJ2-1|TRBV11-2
ASSLVGGIGNEQF
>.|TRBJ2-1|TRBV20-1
SARMYNEQF
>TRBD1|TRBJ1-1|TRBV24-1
ATSDSGTGLNTEAF
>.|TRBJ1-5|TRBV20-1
SAGAGAGNQPQH
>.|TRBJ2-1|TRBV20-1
SAREGPRIEQF
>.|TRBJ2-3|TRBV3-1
ASSQDGVRTDTQY
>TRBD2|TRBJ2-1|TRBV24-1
ATSAQASGRLSSYNEQF
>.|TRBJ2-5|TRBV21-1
ASSTGQIHQETQY
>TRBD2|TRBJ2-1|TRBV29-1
SVPGTRFNEQF
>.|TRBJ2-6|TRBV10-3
AMSQGVGANVLT
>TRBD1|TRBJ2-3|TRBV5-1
ASSFETGQGSTDTQY
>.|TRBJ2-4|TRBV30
AWGTAKNIQY
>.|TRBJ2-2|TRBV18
ASSPPAGRELF
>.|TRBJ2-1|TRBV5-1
ASSLGGAISYNEQF
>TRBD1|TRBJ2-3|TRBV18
ASSPLDRGRSTDTQY